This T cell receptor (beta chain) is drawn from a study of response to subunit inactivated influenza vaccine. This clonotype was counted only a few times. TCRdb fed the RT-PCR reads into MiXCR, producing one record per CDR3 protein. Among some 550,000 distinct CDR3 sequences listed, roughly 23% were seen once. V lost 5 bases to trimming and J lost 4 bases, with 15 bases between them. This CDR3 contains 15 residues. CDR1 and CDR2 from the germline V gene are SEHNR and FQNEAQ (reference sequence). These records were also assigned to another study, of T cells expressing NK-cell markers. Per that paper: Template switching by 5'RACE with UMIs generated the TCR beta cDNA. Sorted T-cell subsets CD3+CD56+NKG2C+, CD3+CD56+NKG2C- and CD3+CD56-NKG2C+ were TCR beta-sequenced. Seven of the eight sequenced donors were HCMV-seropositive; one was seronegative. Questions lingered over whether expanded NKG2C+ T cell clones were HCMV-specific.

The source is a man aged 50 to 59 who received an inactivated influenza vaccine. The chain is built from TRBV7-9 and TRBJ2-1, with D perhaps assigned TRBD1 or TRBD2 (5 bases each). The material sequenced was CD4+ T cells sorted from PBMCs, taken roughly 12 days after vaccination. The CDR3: CASSPIGDGYNEQFF. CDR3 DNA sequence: TGTGCCAGCAGCCCTATCGGGGACGGGTACAATGAGCAGTTCTTC.